Listed below are T cell receptor beta chains from one sample, sequenced in a study of cytomegalovirus exposure and HLA in healthy donors. TCRdb's copy holds only in-frame clones and misses some; the assay was immunoSEQ multiplex PCR. The sample lists about 110,000 clones, approximately 76% occurring once. The sample was PBMCs. Receptors were obtained from a woman aged 50 to 60 in good health and CMV-seropositive. CDR3s include the opening cysteine and the closing phenylalanine or tryptophan. A D gene is named only where the DNA matches it firmly. Some rows have no size entry. The others give once, few or many, or a class for an expanded clone.

>TRBJ2-7|TRBV19|NA|TRBD1|13
CASSMGQGYEQYF
TGTGCCAGTAGTATGGGACAGGGCTACGAGCAGTACTTC
>TRBJ1-4|TRBV25-1|NA|TRBD1|14
CASSERDSVEKLFF
TGTGCCAGCAGTGAAAGGGACAGCGTAGAAAAACTGTTTTTT
>TRBJ2-7|TRBV4-3|NA|NA|17
CASSPERGAGGLYEQYF
TGCGCCAGCAGCCCAGAGAGAGGGGCAGGGGGGCTGTACGAGCAGTACTTC
>TRBJ1-1|TRBV6-5|NA|TRBD1|14
CASRADRGNTEAFF
TGTGCCAGCAGGGCGGACAGGGGGAACACTGAAGCTTTCTTT
>TRBJ2-5|TRBV5-1|NA|TRBD1|14
CASSSWTGMETQYF
TGCGCCAGCAGCTCCTGGACAGGGATGGAGACCCAGTACTTC
>TRBJ2-5|TRBV4-1|NA|NA|14
CASSQGSPGETQYF
TGCGCCAGCAGCCAAGGGTCTCCCGGAGAGACCCAGTACTTC
>TRBJ2-6|TRBV4-3|NA|TRBD2|15
CASSQGLAGDHGLTF
TGCGCCAGCAGCCAAGGTTTGGCGGGAGATCACGGCCTGACTTTC
>TRBJ2-1|TRBV9|NA|NA|15
CASSVGREKYNEQFF
TGTGCCAGCAGCGTAGGCCGGGAAAAATACAATGAGCAGTTCTTC
>TRBJ1-2|TRBV9|NA|TRBD1|14
CASSPQQGDYGYTF
TGTGCCAGCAGCCCACAACAGGGGGACTATGGCTACACCTTC
>TRBJ1-5|TRBV7-2|NA|TRBD1|14
CASSLTGGNQPQHF
TGTGCCAGCAGCTTGACAGGGGGCAATCAGCCCCAGCATTTT
>TRBJ2-1|TRBV7-3|NA|TRBD2|16
CASSTSGGLGIDEQFF
TGTGCCAGCAGCACCAGCGGGGGCCTTGGGATCGATGAGCAGTTCTTC
>TRBJ1-5|TRBV6-5|NA|NA|14
CASSEGGYGQPQHF
TGTGCCAGCAGTGAAGGGGGTTATGGTCAGCCCCAGCATTTT
>TRBJ2-7|TRBV7-9|NA|NA|13
CASSLSGIYEQYF
TGTGCCAGCAGCTTATCGGGGATATACGAGCAGTACTTC
>TRBJ2-5|TRBV5-6|NA|TRBD2|15
CASSFNLGGTETQYF
TGTGCCAGCAGCTTTAATTTGGGGGGGACGGAGACCCAGTACTTC
>TRBJ2-7|TRBV5-6|NA|TRBD1|14
CASSSGTGFYEQYF
TGTGCCAGCAGCTCCGGGACAGGTTTCTACGAGCAGTACTTC
>TRBJ2-2|TRBV19|few|NA|14
CASSGSLATGELFF
TGTGCCAGTAGCGGGAGTTTGGCCACCGGGGAGCTGTTTTTT
>TRBJ1-1|TRBV29-1|NA|TRBD1|12
CSAGTGNTEAFF
TGCAGCGCCGGGACAGGGAACACTGAAGCTTTCTTT
>TRBJ2-1|TRBV11-3|NA|TRBD2|13
CASSQLAGAEQFF
TGTGCCAGCAGCCAACTAGCGGGTGCTGAGCAGTTCTTC
>TRBJ1-2|TRBV18|NA|NA|14
CASSPLSPNYGYTF
TGTGCCAGCTCACCCCTCAGTCCTAACTATGGCTACACCTTC
>TRBJ2-3|TRBV6-1|NA|TRBD2|15
CASSRTSGASDTQYF
TGTGCCAGCAGCCGGACTAGCGGAGCCTCAGATACGCAGTATTTT
>TRBJ2-1|TRBV18|NA|TRBD2|16
CASSPTRTSGGDEQFF
TGTGCCAGCTCCCCTACCAGGACTAGCGGGGGGGATGAGCAGTTCTTC
>TRBJ2-2|TRBV10-3|NA|NA|13
CAISGVYTGELFF
TGTGCCATCAGTGGGGTTTACACCGGGGAGCTGTTTTTT
>TRBJ2-1|TRBV6-6|NA|TRBD1|14
CASRPSTGFNEQFF
TGTGCCAGCAGACCCTCGACAGGGTTCAATGAGCAGTTCTTC
>TRBJ1-1|TRBV6-1|NA|NA|14
CATGNGTRISGAFF
TGTGCCACCGGGAACGGGACACGCATCAGCGGAGCTTTCTTT
>TRBJ1-1|TRBV29-1|few|NA|13
CSVGRGGNTEAFF
TGCAGCGTTGGAAGGGGGGGGAACACTGAAGCTTTCTTT
>TRBJ2-3|TRBV7-9|NA|TRBD1|12
CASSPTGQGSYF
TGTGCCAGCAGCCCAACCGGACAGGGGAGTTATTTT
>TRBJ1-5|TRBV19|NA|NA|15
CASSLTGSVLQPQHF
TGTGCCAGTAGTTTAACAGGTTCAGTTCTTCAGCCCCAGCATTTT
>TRBJ2-1|TRBV11-2|NA|NA|14
CASGIGVAYNEQFF
TGTGCCAGCGGTATAGGGGTTGCCTACAATGAGCAGTTCTTC
>TRBJ2-5|TRBV7-2|NA|NA|13
CASSSGAGETQYF
TGTGCCAGCAGCTCCGGCGCGGGGGAGACCCAGTACTTC
>TRBJ2-5|TRBV7-2|few|TRBD1|14
CASSPRQGAETQYF
TGTGCCAGCAGCCCGCGACAGGGGGCGGAGACCCAGTACTTC
>TRBJ1-1|TRBV9|NA|NA|13
CASSVGAATEAFF
TGTGCCAGCAGCGTTGGGGCGGCCACTGAAGCTTTCTTT
>TRBJ2-7|TRBV2|NA|NA|13
CASSEEGSSEQYF
TGTGCCAGCAGTGAGGAGGGGAGCTCCGAGCAGTACTTC
>TRBJ1-4|TRBV6-1|NA|NA|13
CASSDATNEKLFF
TGTGCCAGCAGTGACGCAACTAATGAAAAACTGTTTTTT
>TRBJ1-1|TRBV5-1|NA|NA|15
CASSPWRTENTEAFF
TGCGCCAGCAGCCCCTGGAGGACGGAGAACACTGAAGCTTTCTTT
>TRBJ2-3|TRBV7-3|NA|NA|15
CASSLWAGQTDTQYF
TGTGCCAGCAGCTTATGGGCAGGGCAAACAGATACGCAGTATTTT
>TRBJ1-1|TRBV6-5|NA|TRBD1|13
CASTKGWTGDAFF
TGTGCCAGCACCAAAGGTTGGACAGGGGACGCTTTCTTT
>TRBJ1-2|TRBV7-2|many|TRBD1|11
CASSDRGGYTF
TGTGCCAGCAGCGACAGGGGCGGCTACACCTTC
>TRBJ1-2|TRBV5-1|NA|TRBD1|14
CASTDRGGSYGYTF
TGCGCCAGCACGGACAGGGGGGGGTCCTATGGCTACACCTTC
>TRBJ1-1|TRBV18|NA|NA|16
CASSPISQGHFPLAFF
TGTGCCAGCTCCCCGATCTCCCAGGGGCACTTTCCTTTGGCTTTCTTT
>TRBJ2-6|TRBV18|NA|NA|14
CASHRSDTLNGLTF
TGTGCCAGCCATAGATCGGACACCTTAAACGGCCTGACTTTC
>TRBJ2-7|TRBV2|NA|TRBD2|13
CASKRLATYEQYF
TGTGCCAGCAAGAGACTAGCGACCTACGAGCAGTACTTC
>TRBJ1-1|TRBV7-2|NA|NA|15
CASSLGAAGNTEAFF
TGTGCCAGCAGTCTTGGGGCCGCAGGGAACACTGAAGCTTTCTTT
>TRBJ2-2|TRBV9|NA|TRBD1|19
CASSANSGTATRPAGELFF
TGTGCCAGCAGTGCAAACTCCGGGACAGCGACGCGCCCCGCCGGGGAGCTGTTTTTT
>TRBJ2-3|TRBV15|NA|TRBD1|15
CATSRVDRAKDTQYF
TGTGCCACCAGCAGAGTGGACAGGGCGAAAGATACGCAGTATTTT